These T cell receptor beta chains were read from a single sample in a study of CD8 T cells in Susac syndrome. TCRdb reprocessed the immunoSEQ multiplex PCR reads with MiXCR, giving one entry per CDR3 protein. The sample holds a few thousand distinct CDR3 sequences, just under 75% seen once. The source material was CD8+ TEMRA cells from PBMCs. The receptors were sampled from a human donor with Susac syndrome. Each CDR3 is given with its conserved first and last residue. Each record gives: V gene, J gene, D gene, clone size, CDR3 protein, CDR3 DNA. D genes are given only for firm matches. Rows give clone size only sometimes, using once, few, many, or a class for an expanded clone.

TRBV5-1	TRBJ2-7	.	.	CASSFAGEQYF	TGCGCCAGCAGCTTTGCGGGTGAGCAGTACTTC
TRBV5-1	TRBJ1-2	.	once	CASSLDVVSYGYTF	TGCGCCAGCAGCTTGGATGTGGTCTCCTATGGCTACACCTTC
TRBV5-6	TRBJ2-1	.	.	CASSLNMGGYNEQFF	TGTGCCAGCAGCCTTAATATGGGGGGTTACAATGAGCAGTTCTTC
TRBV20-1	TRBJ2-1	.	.	CSARDDRSYNEQFF	TGCAGTGCTAGAGATGATCGGAGCTACAATGAGCAGTTCTTC
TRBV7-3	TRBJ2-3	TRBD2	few	CASSLGLEDTQYF	TGTGCCAGCAGCTTGGGACTAGAAGATACGCAGTATTTT
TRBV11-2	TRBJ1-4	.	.	CASSLWGNEKLFF	TGTGCCAGCAGCTTGTGGGGTAATGAAAAACTGTTTTTT
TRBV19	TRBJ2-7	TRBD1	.	CASRPTQGQGPYEQYF	TGTGCCAGTAGACCAACCCAGGGACAGGGGCCCTACGAGCAGTACTTC
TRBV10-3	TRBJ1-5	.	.	CAISDISNQPQHF	TGTGCCATCAGTGATATTAGCAATCAGCCCCAGCATTTT
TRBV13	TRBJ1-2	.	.	CASSLGGGDGYTF	TGTGCCAGCAGCTTAGGGGGAGGGGACGGCTACACCTTC
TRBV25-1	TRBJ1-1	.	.	CASSGDHTEAFF	TGTGCCAGCAGTGGGGACCACACTGAAGCTTTCTTT